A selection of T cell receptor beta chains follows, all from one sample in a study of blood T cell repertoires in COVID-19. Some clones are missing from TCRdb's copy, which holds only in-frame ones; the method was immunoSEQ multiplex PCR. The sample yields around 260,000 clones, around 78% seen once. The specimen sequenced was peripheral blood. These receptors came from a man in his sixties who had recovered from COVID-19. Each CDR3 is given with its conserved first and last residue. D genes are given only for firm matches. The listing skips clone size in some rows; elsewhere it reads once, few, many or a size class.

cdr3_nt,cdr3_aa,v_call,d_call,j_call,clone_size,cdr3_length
TGCGCCAGCAGCTTGGGTGCCAGGGATGTCACTGAAGCTTTCTTT,CASSLGARDVTEAFF,TRBV5-1,-,TRBJ1-1,few,15
TGTGCCAGCAGTTTGTTACAGGGTACTGGAAACACCATATATTTT,CASSLLQGTGNTIYF,TRBV28,-,TRBJ1-3,once,15
TGTGCCAGCTCCCGGACTAGCGGTACTAGCACAGATACGCAGTATTTT,CASSRTSGTSTDTQYF,TRBV18,TRBD2,TRBJ2-3,-,16
TGTGCCAGCAGCCATCCCCAGGCCCGCCGCCCCTACGAGCAGTACTTC,CASSHPQARRPYEQYF,TRBV7-2,-,TRBJ2-7,-,16
TGCGCCAGCAGCTTGGGGCTCCTTAATGAGCAGTTCTTC,CASSLGLLNEQFF,TRBV5-1,-,TRBJ2-1,-,13
TGTGCCAGCAGCCAAGAGATACTGCTAGACTCTGGAAACACCATATATTTT,CASSQEILLDSGNTIYF,TRBV3-1/TRBV3-2,-,TRBJ1-3,-,17
TGTGCCAGCAGCAACTACGGGAGCCTCTACGAGCAGTACTTC,CASSNYGSLYEQYF,TRBV3-1/TRBV3-2,-,TRBJ2-7,-,14
TGTGCCACCAGTGACCAGCGGGAGTCGCGGTTCTTC,CATSDQRESRFF,TRBV24-1,TRBD2,TRBJ2-1,-,12
TGTGCCAGCAGACTTACAGGGAACTATGGCTACACCTTC,CASRLTGNYGYTF,TRBV12-3/TRBV12-4,-,TRBJ1-2,-,13
TGTGCCAGTAGTATAGCCCCGGGACAGGGGGCGGGGGCCAAAAACATTCAGTACTTC,CASSIAPGQGAGAKNIQYF,TRBV19,TRBD1,TRBJ2-4,-,19
TGTGCCAGCAGCATGAGGGGGAGTTCCTACGAGCAGTACTTC,CASSMRGSSYEQYF,TRBV5-4,-,TRBJ2-7,-,14
TGTGCCAGCAGGGTCGAGTTCTACGAGCAGTACTTC,CASRVEFYEQYF,TRBV6-5,-,TRBJ2-7,-,12
TGTGCCAGCAGTTACAAACAGGGACACACAGATACGCAGTATTTT,CASSYKQGHTDTQYF,TRBV6-6,-,TRBJ2-3,-,15
TGTGCCAGCTCACCAAGCACTGAGCAGTTCTTC,CASSPSTEQFF,TRBV18,-,TRBJ2-1,-,11
TGTGCCAGCAGTTTATCACCGGGCTACGAGCAGTACTTC,CASSLSPGYEQYF,TRBV27,-,TRBJ2-7,-,13
TGTGCCAGCAGCTCCCTCGGAGCGAACTATGGCTACACCTTC,CASSSLGANYGYTF,TRBV7-8,-,TRBJ1-2,-,14
TGTGCCAGCTTTCAAGCGGGAGAGACGAATGAGCAGTTCTTC,CASFQAGETNEQFF,TRBV7-7,TRBD2,TRBJ2-1,-,14
TGCAGCGAACGTCTTCTAGGGACTAGCGGGAGTTCGCAGTATTTT,CSERLLGTSGSSQYF,TRBV29-1,TRBD2,TRBJ2-3,once,15
TGCGCCAGCAGCCCCACGGGGTTCTCTGGAAACACCATATATTTT,CASSPTGFSGNTIYF,TRBV5-1,-,TRBJ1-3,-,15
TGTGCCAGCAGCGAGATGGGACAGGGCCCAGATACGCAGTATTTT,CASSEMGQGPDTQYF,TRBV5-4,TRBD1,TRBJ2-3,-,15
TGTGCCAGCAGGGGGACTAGCCGAAGCCGAGATACGCAGTATTTT,CASRGTSRSRDTQYF,TRBV2,TRBD2,TRBJ2-3,-,15
TGCGCCAGCAGCCAAGGGACTTCCCAAGACAATGAGCAGTTCTTC,CASSQGTSQDNEQFF,TRBV4-1,-,TRBJ2-1,-,15
TGTGCCTCGCCCAGGGGGCACACCGGGGAGCTGTTTTTT,CASPRGHTGELFF,TRBV30,TRBD1,TRBJ2-2,-,13
TGTGCCAGCAGCCCGACAGGGTCTAATGAAAAACTGTTTTTT,CASSPTGSNEKLFF,TRBV11-2,TRBD1,TRBJ1-4,-,14
TGTGCCAGCAGCTTAGGTCAGGGGGCAACGGGTACCGGGGAGCTGTTTTTT,CASSLGQGATGTGELFF,TRBV11-2,TRBD1,TRBJ2-2,few,17
TGTGCCAGTACCCCTGGGAGTCTGTACAATGAGCAGTTCTTC,CASTPGSLYNEQFF,TRBV19,-,TRBJ2-1,-,14
TGTGCCAGCTCACCAACAGTGACTAGTTACGAGCAGTACTTC,CASSPTVTSYEQYF,TRBV18,-,TRBJ2-7,-,14
TGTGCCAGCAGGGCCGGCGGCAGGGGGAGCGAGACCCAGTACTTC,CASRAGGRGSETQYF,TRBV5-4,TRBD1,TRBJ2-5,-,15
TGCGCCAGCAGCTTTACAGGACACCAGGTTGAGCAGTTCTTC,CASSFTGHQVEQFF,TRBV5-1,-,TRBJ2-1,few,14
TGTGCCAGCAGCGCCCTCGGGGCCGGGGGGGCCGGGGAGCTGTTTTTT,CASSALGAGGAGELFF,TRBV7-8,TRBD2,TRBJ2-2,-,16
TGTGCCAGCAGCCCGGGCAGACTAGCGGCCTACCAAGAGACCCAGTACTTC,CASSPGRLAAYQETQYF,TRBV7-2,TRBD2,TRBJ2-5,-,17
TGTGCCAGCAGCTTGGAAGGGAGCCCCTATGGCTACACCTTC,CASSLEGSPYGYTF,TRBV5-4,-,TRBJ1-2,-,14
TGTGCCTGGAGTCACCCGGACAGGGTAAATCAGCCCCAGCATTTT,CAWSHPDRVNQPQHF,TRBV30,TRBD1,TRBJ1-5,-,15
TGTGCCAGTAGTATTCTTACACCAGCGAACACCGGGGAGCTGTTTTTT,CASSILTPANTGELFF,TRBV19,-,TRBJ2-2,-,16
TGCGCCAGCAGCTTGTTGTCCACAGGGGGCCCTAGCACAGATACGCAGTATTTT,CASSLLSTGGPSTDTQYF,TRBV5-1,TRBD1,TRBJ2-3,-,18
TGTGCCAGCAGTCGGGGGACAGATACGCAGTATTTT,CASSRGTDTQYF,TRBV25-1,-,TRBJ2-3,-,12
TGTGCCAGCAGCTTAACCCGGGACAGCCTCGGGACCCAGTACTTC,CASSLTRDSLGTQYF,TRBV11-2,TRBD1,TRBJ2-5,-,15
TGCGCCAGCAGCTTACAGGGACATGAGCAGTTCTTC,CASSLQGHEQFF,TRBV5-1,-,TRBJ2-1,-,12
TGCAGCGTTGTGGGGGCGAACACTGAAGCTTTCTTT,CSVVGANTEAFF,TRBV29-1,-,TRBJ1-1,-,12
TGTGCCAGCAGTGAAAGGGCAGGGGGGACCGGGGAGCTGTTTTTT,CASSERAGGTGELFF,TRBV6-1,-,TRBJ2-2,-,15
TGTGCCAGCAGTCCGACAGGGGGCCCCCTTGAAGCTTTCTTT,CASSPTGGPLEAFF,TRBV6-5,TRBD1,TRBJ1-1,-,14
TGCGCCAGCAGCCTCGATTACTCCCGTGATGAGCAGTTCTTC,CASSLDYSRDEQFF,TRBV4-1,-,TRBJ2-1,-,14
TGTGCCAGCAGCTTGTGGTCCCTAGTCAATCGACAGCAGTTCTTC,CASSLWSLVNRQQFF,TRBV5-6,-,TRBJ2-1,once,15
TGTGCCACCAGTGACGACAGAGATACGCAGTATTTT,CATSDDRDTQYF,TRBV24-1,-,TRBJ2-3,many,12
TGTGCCAGCAGTCGATCGACAGGTCCTCCCCACTTC,CASSRSTGPPHF,TRBV12-3/TRBV12-4,-,TRBJ2-4,once,12
TGTGCCAGCACCCGAAATGGTGCAGGGGACTATGGCTACACCTTC,CASTRNGAGDYGYTF,TRBV6-5,-,TRBJ1-2,-,15
TGTGCCAGCAGTGAACTTTCAGGGCCGATTAGGTCCTATAATTCACCCCTCCACTTT,CASSELSGPIRSYNSPLHF,TRBV6-1,-,TRBJ1-6,-,19